This T cell receptor (beta chain) stems from a study of cytomegalovirus exposure and HLA in healthy donors (TCRdb year 2017). In terms of the full investigation: In an earlier analysis of some 610 of the donors, roughly 300 Gb of sequence data and 90 million to 130 million unique TCR beta sequences from about 180 million T cells were reported. The study combined high-throughput TCR immunosequencing, statistical association of individual TCRs with disease status, and machine learning to predict cytomegalovirus infection status. An early release covering about 600 HLA-typed donors comprised approximately 300 gigabases of sequencing data and around 85 million unique TCR sequences. On average, roughly 250,000 unique TCR beta nucleotide sequences were sequenced per donor among a few hundred genotyped donors of the cohort, with roughly 20% of those sequences being non-productive. Both class I and class II loci were covered by HLA typing, at four-digit resolution. In the later analysis, no new phenotypic data were used to find candidate immune exposures; instead, reliance was placed on TCR beta sequences and their occurrence across donors. Every discovery cohort repertoire had been produced on one sequencing platform. The genetic ancestry cluster associated with self-reported Caucasian donors included approximately 85% of the 350 to 500 genotyped donors. A separate validation cohort of roughly 130 different subjects was used in addition to the 666-subject first cohort. The study used immunosequencing to profile the T cell repertoires of approximately 640 subjects and linked those repertoires to cytomegalovirus serostatus. Alongside the repertoire data, information on donor age, sex, ethnicity and CMV serostatus was compiled. To study patterns of TCR occurrence, a later analysis re-analyzed previously published TCR beta repertoires from several hundred donors and added high-resolution HLA genotyping. The aim of the study was to test whether cataloging public T cell receptors could identify signatures of past pathogen exposure. The number of typed donors differed by locus: 629-630 for A, B, C, DRB1 and DQB1; about 520 for DQA1; approximately 600 for DPA1; and around 490 for DPB1. A later genetic analysis took genome-wide SNP genotypes for about 60% of the roughly 670 donors and used that subset as a discovery cohort. An earlier analysis of 500 to 650 of the donors applied high-throughput TCR beta sequencing to assess whether each TCR beta V gene segment acted as functional or pseudogenic. Because of strong linkage in the cohort, five DR-DQ haplotypes were treated as single units for association and clustering.

In total, roughly 710 healthy bone marrow donors made up the cohort. All cohort members were sampled while nominally healthy, although unrecorded immune exposures were likely present. The donor was CMV seronegative and belonged to the group of over 350 seronegative cohort members. A peripheral blood sample was provided by each donor, and peripheral blood mononuclear cells were used for TCR beta sequencing. Genomic DNA was extracted from the blood cell samples with the Qiagen DNeasy Blood Extraction Kit. Measured from the cysteine to the phenylalanine, the CDR3 is 17 residues long. The only DNA kept is the CDR3, 51 bases in frame from the first base. CDR1 and CDR2, looked up from the germline V gene (reference sequence), are MNHEY and SMNVEV. After removal of 6 bases from V and 7 bases from J, the junction retains 14 bases not matched to a gene. Library method: the immunoSEQ multiplex PCR assay. For the multiplex PCR, a mixture combining 60 forward primers for TCR Vbeta segments and 13 reverse primers for TCR Jbeta segments was used. Amplification of the CDR3 region of rearranged TCR beta genes was performed with a multiplex PCR assay on genomic DNA. Amplified TCR beta libraries were sequenced as 87-base-pair reads on the Illumina HiSeq System. The original methods were these. Across the 700 or so repertoires, a later analysis counted roughly 84 million unique TCR beta chains, some 11 million of which were shared by at least two donors. Raw reads were error-corrected and collapsed into unique sequences with a nearest-neighbor algorithm that merged closely related sequences to remove PCR and sequencing errors. V, D and J gene segments were assigned by aligning CDR3 sequences to IMGT reference sequences. For a sequence to be retained, a match of at least six nucleotides was required to both a V gene segment and a J gene segment. A rearrangement was called productive if the CDR3 had no stop codons and remained in frame with V and J, and every other rearrangement was called non-productive. CDR3 was defined according to IMGT convention as the region running from the second conserved V-encoded cysteine to the conserved J-encoded phenylalanine. The earlier analysis of about 570 of the donors excluded any sequence lacking an unambiguous match to a single V gene segment. In an earlier analysis of around 600 of the donors, V segments were called functional above 56.7% productive rearrangements and were called segregating when the between-donor standard deviation exceeded 5%. A statistical classification framework was built for diagnosing cytomegalovirus status from the catalog of TCR beta chain sequences. In a later analysis, V and J genes were assigned by comparing TCR nucleotide sequences against IMGT/GENE-DB human TR gene sequences. Using the TCRdist pipeline, a later analysis assigned CDR3 sequences along with most-parsimonious VDJ recombination scenarios. In a later analysis, every TCR beta chain was defined by the combination of its CDR3 amino acid sequence and its V-gene family, and reads without a unique V-gene family were dropped. To address suspected cross-contamination and a sequencing artifact, a later analysis removed 592 highly shared, low-generation-probability nucleotide sequences. In a later analysis, a clonal expansion index for each public chain was calculated from normalized within-repertoire ranks of inferred template counts. In a later analysis, generation probabilities were computed using a VDJ recombination model fitted to out-of-frame rearrangements, and the results were checked against IGoR. Hypergeometric tests were used in a later analysis to score TCR-TCR, TCR-HLA and TCR-CMV co-occurrence, with a repertoire-size bias correction applied to the TCR pairs. A later analysis estimated false discovery rates by permuting HLA or CMV assignments 20 times. In a later analysis, co-occurring TCRs were grouped using DBSCAN, with TCRdist sequence similarity added in when clustering inside HLA-allele-positive subsets. Repertoires with fewer than 30,000 or more than 120,000 public chains, plus five repertoires with anomalous nucleotide sharing, were excluded from co-occurrence clustering. This immuneACCESS table, as held by TCRdb, lists in-frame sequences with V and J called but not all clones. Of the missing ones, under half trace to an unresolved V gene in checked studies; the others have no known cause. V, J and clone size are taken as reported in that table, and D and trimming were inferred from the DNA itself. Here the sample has about 180,000 clones; around 80% occur a single time. Clones ranked in the top ten supply about 1.5% of the sample.

As regards this clone: Its antigen is unknown. No base qualities exist here, and no much larger clone lies one base off it.

General study outcomes and caveats: In vitro tests confirmed that a few of the cytomegalovirus-associated TCR beta chains recognize cytomegalovirus antigens. A later analysis reported that several top co-occurrence clusters appeared linked to parvovirus B19, influenza, CMV and Epstein-Barr virus. A further reported finding was that TCR beta sequences accurately predicted the HLA-A and HLA-B alleles for most subjects in the first cohort. The earlier analysis of some 560 of the donors excluded some 15 rarely observed V segments, including chromosome 9 orphons, because counts were too low. In a later analysis, the rate of TCR association differed among HLA loci, with DRB1 alleles having the most associated TCRs and HLA-C alleles having the fewest. Sequencing depth was assumed to be roughly uniform across donors in the presence/absence analyses, though that assumption may not hold. In a later genetic analysis, a missense DCLRE1C variant was associated with V-gene and J-gene trimming of TCR beta chains, and the association was replicated in an independent cohort. A later analysis associated 16,951 TCR beta sequences with specific HLA alleles at a false discovery rate of 0.05. HLA typing was unavailable for some donors at each locus, so association tests used only the typed subset. The only immune exposure information available for the cohort was CMV serostatus. When HLA alleles, especially DR and DQ, strongly co-occurred, TCR associations were difficult to assign to individual alleles. This cohort had only TCR beta chains sequenced, and the lack of alpha or paired-chain data limited which features could be detected. Most TCR sequences were observed very rarely across donors, whereas some public TCRs were present in many individuals. The sequencing pipeline was judged likely to have produced a cluster of highly shared sequence variants as a technical artifact. Linkage disequilibrium might explain the correlated functional status among segregating V segments, but an unknown experimental factor could not be ruled out. The study listed 170 or so TCR beta chains as associated with cytomegalovirus. In a later analysis, HLA-associated TCR beta chains were found to be more clonally expanded and to have lower generation probabilities than equally common non-associated chains. In an earlier analysis of about 600 of the donors, most TCR beta V segments appeared in productive rearrangements about 87% or about 30% of the time, broadly matching IMGT annotations. Cytomegalovirus status was reported to be diagnosed by the classifier with high specificity and sensitivity in both the original and validation cohorts. The authors suggested that the approach could potentially be generalized to other disease states and immunological phenotypes. The 87-base-pair reads could not distinguish some IMGT-functional V segments, including TRBV6-2 and TRBV6-3, so those segments were excluded. In a later analysis, most CMV-associated TCR beta chains were found to appear HLA-restricted, with HLA associations seemingly driven largely by CMV exposure. According to a later genetic analysis, donors in an Asian-associated ancestry cluster had fewer N-insertions in productive TCRs than the approximately 700-donor mean.

The sequenced sample was PBMCs. This TCR came from a man younger than 35 in good health and CMV-seronegative. This sequence uses TRBV27 and TRBJ2-1; TRBD2 fits 11 bases in the junction. The CDR3 sequence is CASSQLPPGTSGNEQFF. The DNA sequence is given as TGTGCCAGCAGCCAGCTCCCTCCCGGGACTAGCGGTAATGAGCAGTTCTTC.